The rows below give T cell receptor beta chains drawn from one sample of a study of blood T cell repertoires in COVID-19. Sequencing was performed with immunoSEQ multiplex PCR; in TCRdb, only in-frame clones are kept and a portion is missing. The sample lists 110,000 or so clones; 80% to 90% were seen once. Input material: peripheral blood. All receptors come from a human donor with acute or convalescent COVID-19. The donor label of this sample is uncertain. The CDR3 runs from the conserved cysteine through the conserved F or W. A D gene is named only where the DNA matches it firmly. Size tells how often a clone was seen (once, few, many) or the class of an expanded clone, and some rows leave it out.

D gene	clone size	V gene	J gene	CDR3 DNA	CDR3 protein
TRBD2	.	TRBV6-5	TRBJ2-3	TGTGCCAGCAGGGGCGGGGGGGCTAGCACAGATACGCAGTATTTT	CASRGGGASTDTQYF
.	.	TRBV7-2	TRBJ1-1	TGTGCCAGCAGCTCAGATATGAACACTGAAGCTTTCTTT	CASSSDMNTEAFF
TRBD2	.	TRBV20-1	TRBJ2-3	TGCAGTGCTAGTGCTAGCGGGGCTGAGCAAGATACGCAGTATTTT	CSASASGAEQDTQYF
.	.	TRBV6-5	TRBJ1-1	TGTGCCAGCAGCTACCTGAGCGGCACTGAAGCTTTCTTT	CASSYLSGTEAFF
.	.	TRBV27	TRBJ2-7	TGTGCCAGCAGTTTGAATCAGGGCTACGAGCAGTACTTC	CASSLNQGYEQYF
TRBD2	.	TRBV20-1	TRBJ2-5	TGCAGTGCTCCGGGGAGGGCCCAGTACTTC	CSAPGRAQYF
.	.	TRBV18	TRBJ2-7	TGTGCCAGCTCCCCGGCGGCCACCTACGAGCAGTACTTC	CASSPAATYEQYF
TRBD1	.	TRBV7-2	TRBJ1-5	TGTGCCAGCAGCTTAGTTGGTGCCCGGGACAGGGGTCAGCCCCAGCATTTT	CASSLVGARDRGQPQHF
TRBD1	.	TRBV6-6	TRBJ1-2	TGTGCCAGCAGTTGGTCGGGACAGGACCCTTATGGCCACACCTTC	CASSWSGQDPYGHTF
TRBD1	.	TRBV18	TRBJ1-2	TGTGCCAGCTCACTCGGACAGGGTCAAGGGAATGGCTACACCTTC	CASSLGQGQGNGYTF
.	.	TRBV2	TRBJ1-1	TGTGCCAGCAGCAGGACTGAAGCTTTCTTT	CASSRTEAFF
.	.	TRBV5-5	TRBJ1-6	TGTGCCAGCAGCCCCGCTAGTCAGGGATGGTATTCACCCCTCCACTTT	CASSPASQGWYSPLHF
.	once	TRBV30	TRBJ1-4	TGTGCCTGGAGTGTACGCAGGGGACATAATGAAAAACTGTTTTTT	CAWSVRRGHNEKLFF
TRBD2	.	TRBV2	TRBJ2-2	TGTGCCAGCAGTGAGGACCTGGGGGGGACCGGGGAGCTGTTTTTT	CASSEDLGGTGELFF
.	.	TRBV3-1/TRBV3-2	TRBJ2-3	TGTGCCAGCAGCGGAGGGTACTACACAGATACGCAGTATTTT	CASSGGYYTDTQYF
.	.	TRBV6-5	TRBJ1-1	TGTGCCAGCAGACCCCTCCAGGCGTTTGAAGCTTTCTTT	CASRPLQAFEAFF
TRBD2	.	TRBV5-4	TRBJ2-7	TGTGCCAGCAGCCCTGCCGGGGGGTACGAGCAGTACTTC	CASSPAGGYEQYF
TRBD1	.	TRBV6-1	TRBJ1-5	TGTGCCAGCAGCGGACAGGGTCGAAATCAGCCCCAGCATTTT	CASSGQGRNQPQHF
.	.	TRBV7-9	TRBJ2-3	TGTGCCAGCAGCCCAGGGGCCGGGCTCACCGGCACAGATACGCAGTATTTT	CASSPGAGLTGTDTQYF